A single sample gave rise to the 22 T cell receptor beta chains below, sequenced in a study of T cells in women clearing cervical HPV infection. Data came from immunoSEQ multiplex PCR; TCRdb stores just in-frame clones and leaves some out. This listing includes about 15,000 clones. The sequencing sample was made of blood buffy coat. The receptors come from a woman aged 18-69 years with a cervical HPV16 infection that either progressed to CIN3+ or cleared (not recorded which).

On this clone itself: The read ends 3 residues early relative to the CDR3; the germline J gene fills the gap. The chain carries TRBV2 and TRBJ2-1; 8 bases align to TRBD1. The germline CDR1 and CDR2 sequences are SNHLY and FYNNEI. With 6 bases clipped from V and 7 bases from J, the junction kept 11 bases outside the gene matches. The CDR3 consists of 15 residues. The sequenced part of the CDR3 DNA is TGTGCCAGCAGGGGTGGCAGGGGGCGCGTGAATGAG. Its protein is CASRGGRGRVNE. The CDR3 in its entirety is CASRGGRGRVNEQFF.

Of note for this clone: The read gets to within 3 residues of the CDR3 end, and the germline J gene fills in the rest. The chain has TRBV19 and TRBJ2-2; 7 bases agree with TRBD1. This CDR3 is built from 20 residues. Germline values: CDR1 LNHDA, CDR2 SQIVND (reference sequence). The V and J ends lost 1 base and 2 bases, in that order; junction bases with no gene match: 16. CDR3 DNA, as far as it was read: TGTGCCAGTAGTATAGGGGAGTGGCGGTCGGGGACAGTCAACACCGGGGAG. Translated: CASSIGEWRSGTVNTGE. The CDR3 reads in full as CASSIGEWRSGTVNTGELFF. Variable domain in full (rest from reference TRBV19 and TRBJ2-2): DGGITQSPKYLFRKEGQNVTLSCEQNLNHDAMYWYRQDPGQGLRLIYYSQIVNDFQKGDIAEGYSVSREKKESFPLTVTSAQKNPTAFYLCASSIGEWRSGTVNTGELFFGEGSRLTVL.

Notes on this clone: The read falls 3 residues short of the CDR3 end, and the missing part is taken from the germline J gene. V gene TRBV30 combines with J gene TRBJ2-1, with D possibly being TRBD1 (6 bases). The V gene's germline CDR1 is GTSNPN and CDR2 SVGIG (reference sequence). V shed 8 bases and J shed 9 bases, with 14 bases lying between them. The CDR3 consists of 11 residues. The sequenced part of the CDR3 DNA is TGTGCCGGCCTACAGGGAGCTGAG. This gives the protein CAGLQGAE. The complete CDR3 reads CAGLQGAEQFF. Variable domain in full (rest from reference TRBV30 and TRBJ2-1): SQTIHQWPATLVQPVGSPLSLECTVEGTSNPNLYWYRQAAGRGLQLLFYSVGIGQISSEVPQNLSASRPQDRQFILSSKKLLLSDSGFYLCAGLQGAEQFFGPGTRLTVL.

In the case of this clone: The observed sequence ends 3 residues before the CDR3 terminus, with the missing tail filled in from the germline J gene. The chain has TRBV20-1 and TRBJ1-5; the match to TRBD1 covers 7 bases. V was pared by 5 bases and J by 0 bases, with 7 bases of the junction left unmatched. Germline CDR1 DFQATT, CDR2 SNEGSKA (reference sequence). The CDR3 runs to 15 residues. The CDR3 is CSASPGTASNQPQHF. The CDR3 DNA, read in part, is TGCAGTGCTTCCCCGGGGACAGCTAGCAATCAGCCC.

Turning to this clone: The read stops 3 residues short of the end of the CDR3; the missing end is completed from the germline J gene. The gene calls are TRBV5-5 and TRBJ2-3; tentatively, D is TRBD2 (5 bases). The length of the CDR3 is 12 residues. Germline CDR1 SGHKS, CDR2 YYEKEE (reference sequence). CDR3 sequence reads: CASSWQDGAQYF. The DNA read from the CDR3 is TGTGCCAGCAGCTGGCAGGACGGGGCG.

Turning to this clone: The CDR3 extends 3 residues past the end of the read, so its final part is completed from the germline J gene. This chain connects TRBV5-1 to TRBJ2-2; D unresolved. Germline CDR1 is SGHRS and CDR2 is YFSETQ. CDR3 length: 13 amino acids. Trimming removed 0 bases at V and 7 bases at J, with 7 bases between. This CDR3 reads CASSLEGGGELFF. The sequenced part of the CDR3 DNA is TGCGCCAGCAGCTTGGAAGGCGGCGGGGAG.

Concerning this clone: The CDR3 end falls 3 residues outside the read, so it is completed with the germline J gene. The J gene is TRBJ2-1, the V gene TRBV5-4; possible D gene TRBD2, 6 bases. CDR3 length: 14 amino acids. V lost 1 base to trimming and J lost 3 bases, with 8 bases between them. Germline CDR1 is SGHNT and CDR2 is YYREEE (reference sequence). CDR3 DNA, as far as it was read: TGTGCCAGCAGCTTGATGGGGGGCTACAATGAG. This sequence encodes CASSLMGGYNE. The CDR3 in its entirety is CASSLMGGYNEQFF.

The CDR3 loop reads CASSTTPTGFNGYTF. The sequenced part of the CDR3 DNA is TGTGCCAGTAGTACGACCCCGACAGGGTTTAACGGC. This sequence joins TRBV19 and TRBJ1-2, with TRBD1 identical over 7 bases. The read comes to an end 3 residues before the CDR3 does, leaving the germline J gene to fill in the end. This CDR3 is 15 amino acids long. Germline CDR1 LNHDA, CDR2 SQIVND (reference sequence). The full variable domain, its missing parts supplied by reference TRBV19 and TRBJ1-2, is DGGITQSPKYLFRKEGQNVTLSCEQNLNHDAMYWYRQDPGQGLRLIYYSQIVNDFQKGDIAEGYSVSREKKESFPLTVTSAQKNPTAFYLCASSTTPTGFNGYTFGSGTRLTVV.

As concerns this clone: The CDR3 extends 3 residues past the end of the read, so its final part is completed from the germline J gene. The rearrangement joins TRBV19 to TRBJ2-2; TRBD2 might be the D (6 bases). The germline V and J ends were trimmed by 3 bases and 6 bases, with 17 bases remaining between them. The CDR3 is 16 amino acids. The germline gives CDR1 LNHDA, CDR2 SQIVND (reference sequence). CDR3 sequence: CASSIGASVVSGELFF. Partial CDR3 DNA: TGTGCCAGTAGTATCGGAGCTAGCGTGGTCTCCGGGGAG. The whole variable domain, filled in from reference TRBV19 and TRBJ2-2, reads DGGITQSPKYLFRKEGQNVTLSCEQNLNHDAMYWYRQDPGQGLRLIYYSQIVNDFQKGDIAEGYSVSREKKESFPLTVTSAQKNPTAFYLCASSIGASVVSGELFFGEGSRLTVL.

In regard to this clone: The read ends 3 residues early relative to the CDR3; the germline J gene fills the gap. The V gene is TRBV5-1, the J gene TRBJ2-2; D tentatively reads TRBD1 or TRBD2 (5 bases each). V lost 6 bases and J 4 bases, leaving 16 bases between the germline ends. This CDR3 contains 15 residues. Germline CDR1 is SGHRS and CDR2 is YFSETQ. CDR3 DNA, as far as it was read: TGCGCCAGCAAGGCCCCCAGGGAGTTCACCGGGGAG. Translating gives CASKAPREFTGE. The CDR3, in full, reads CASKAPREFTGELFF.

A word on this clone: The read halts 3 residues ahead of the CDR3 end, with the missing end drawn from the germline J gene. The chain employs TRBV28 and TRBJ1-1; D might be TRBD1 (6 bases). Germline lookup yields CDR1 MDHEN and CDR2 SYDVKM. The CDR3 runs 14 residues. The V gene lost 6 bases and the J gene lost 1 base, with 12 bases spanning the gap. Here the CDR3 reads CASRPPGQNTEAFF. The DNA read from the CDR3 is TGTGCCAGCAGGCCCCCGGGACAGAACACTGAA. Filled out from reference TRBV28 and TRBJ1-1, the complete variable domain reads DVKVTQSSRYLVKRTGEKVFLECVQDMDHENMFWYRQDPGLGLRLIYFSYDVKMKEKGDIPEGYSVSREKKERFSLILESASTNQTSMYLCASRPPGQNTEAFFGQGTRLTVV.

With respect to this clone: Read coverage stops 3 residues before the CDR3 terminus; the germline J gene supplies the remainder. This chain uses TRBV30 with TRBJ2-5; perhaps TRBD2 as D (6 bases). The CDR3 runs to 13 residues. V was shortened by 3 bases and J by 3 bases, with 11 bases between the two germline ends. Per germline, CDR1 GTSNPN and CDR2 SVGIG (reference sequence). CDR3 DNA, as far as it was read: TGTGCCTGGAGCGGGGGATTTGAAGAGACC. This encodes CAWSGGFEET. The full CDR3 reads CAWSGGFEETQYF.

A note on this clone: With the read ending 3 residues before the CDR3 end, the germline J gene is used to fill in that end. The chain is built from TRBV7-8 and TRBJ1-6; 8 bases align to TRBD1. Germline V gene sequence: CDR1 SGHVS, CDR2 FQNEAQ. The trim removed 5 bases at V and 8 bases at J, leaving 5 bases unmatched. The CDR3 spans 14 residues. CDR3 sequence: CASSPETGDSPLHF. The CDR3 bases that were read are TGTGCCAGCAGCCCCGAGACAGGGGATTCACCC. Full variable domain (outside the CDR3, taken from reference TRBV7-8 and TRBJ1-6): GAGVSQSPRYKVAKRGQDVALRCDPISGHVSLFWYQQALGQGPEFLTYFQNEAQLDKSGLPSDRFFAERPEGSVSTLKIQRTQQEDSAVYLCASSPETGDSPLHFGNGTRLTVT.

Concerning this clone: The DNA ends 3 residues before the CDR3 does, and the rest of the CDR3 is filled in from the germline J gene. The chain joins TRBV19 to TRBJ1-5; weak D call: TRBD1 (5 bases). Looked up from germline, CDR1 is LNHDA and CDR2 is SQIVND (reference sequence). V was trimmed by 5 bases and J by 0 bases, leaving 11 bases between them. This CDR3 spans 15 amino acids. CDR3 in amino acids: CASSERGHSNQPQHF. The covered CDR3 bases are TGTGCCAGTAGTGAGAGGGGTCATAGCAATCAGCCC.

The CDR3 here is CASSSSVQGRLEGYTF. CDR3 DNA, as far as it was read: TGTGCCAGCAGTTCCTCAGTTCAGGGCAGGTTGGAAGGC. The rearrangement links TRBV28 to TRBJ1-2; possible D gene TRBD1, 5 bases. Sequencing ends 3 residues short of the CDR3 end; the germline J gene provides the rest. The germline V gene has CDR1 MDHEN and CDR2 SYDVKM. The CDR3 is 16 residues long.

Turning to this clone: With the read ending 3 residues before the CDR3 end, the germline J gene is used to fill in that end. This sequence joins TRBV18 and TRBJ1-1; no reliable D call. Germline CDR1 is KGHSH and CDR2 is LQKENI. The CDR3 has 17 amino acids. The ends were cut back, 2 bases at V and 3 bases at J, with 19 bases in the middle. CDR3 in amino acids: CASSPMVGFYPDTEAFF. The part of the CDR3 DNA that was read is TGTGCCAGCTCACCAATGGTCGGGTTTTATCCGGACACTGAA.

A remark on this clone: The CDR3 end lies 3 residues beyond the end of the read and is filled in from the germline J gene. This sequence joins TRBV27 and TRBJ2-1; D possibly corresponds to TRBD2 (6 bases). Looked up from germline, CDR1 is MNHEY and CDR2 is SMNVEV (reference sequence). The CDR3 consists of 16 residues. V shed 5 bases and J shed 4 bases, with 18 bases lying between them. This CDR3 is CASSRPLAGSYNEQFF. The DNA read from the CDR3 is TGTGCCAGCAGTCGGCCATTGGCGGGGTCGTACAATGAG.

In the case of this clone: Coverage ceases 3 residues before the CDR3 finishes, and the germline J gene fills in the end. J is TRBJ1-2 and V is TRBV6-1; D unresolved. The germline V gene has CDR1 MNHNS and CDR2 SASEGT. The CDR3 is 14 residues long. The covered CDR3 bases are TGTGCCAGCAGTGAAGCGCGCTCCGGAGGGGGC. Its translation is CASSEARSGGG. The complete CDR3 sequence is CASSEARSGGGYTF.

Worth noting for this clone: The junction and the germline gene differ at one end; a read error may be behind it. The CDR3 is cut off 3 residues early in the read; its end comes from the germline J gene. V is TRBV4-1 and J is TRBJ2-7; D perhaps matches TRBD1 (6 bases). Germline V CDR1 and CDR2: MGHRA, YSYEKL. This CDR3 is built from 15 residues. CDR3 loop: CTSSGIRGRLHEQYF. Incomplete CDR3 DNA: TGCACCAGCAGCGGAATCAGGGGACGACTCCACGAG.

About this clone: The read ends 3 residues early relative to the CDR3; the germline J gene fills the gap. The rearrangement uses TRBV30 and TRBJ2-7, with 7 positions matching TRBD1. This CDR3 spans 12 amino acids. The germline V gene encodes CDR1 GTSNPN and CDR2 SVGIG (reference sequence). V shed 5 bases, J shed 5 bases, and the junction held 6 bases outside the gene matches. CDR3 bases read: TGTGCCTGGGACAGGGTTTTAAACGAG. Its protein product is CAWDRVLNE. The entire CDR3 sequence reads CAWDRVLNEQYF.

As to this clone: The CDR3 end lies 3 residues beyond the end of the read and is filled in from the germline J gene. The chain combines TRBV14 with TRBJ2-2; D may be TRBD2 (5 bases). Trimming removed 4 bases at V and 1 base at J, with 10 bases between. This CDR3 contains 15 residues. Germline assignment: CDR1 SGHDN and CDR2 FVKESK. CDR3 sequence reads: CASSPHRGNTGELFF. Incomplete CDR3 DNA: TGTGCCAGCAGCCCCCATCGGGGGAACACCGGGGAG.

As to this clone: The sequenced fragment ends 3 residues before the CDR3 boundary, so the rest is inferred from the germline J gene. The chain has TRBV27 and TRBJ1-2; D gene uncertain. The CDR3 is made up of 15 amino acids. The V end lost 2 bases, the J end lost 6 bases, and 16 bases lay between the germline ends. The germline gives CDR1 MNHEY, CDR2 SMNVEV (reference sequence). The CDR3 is CASSLGRPGRNGYTF. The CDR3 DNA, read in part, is TGTGCCAGCAGTTTAGGCAGGCCCGGCAGAAATGGC.